This TCR beta chain was sequenced in a study of cytotoxic CD8 clonotypes in ibrutinib-treated CLL. Study at large: Of the patients, over ten were relapsed/refractory, about 15 treatment-naive and 17 IGHV unmutated. Whole-study findings and limits: Starting clonality was above that of age-matched healthy donors and tracked circulating CD8+ T-cell counts.

For this clone: As yet, its antigen is unknown.

The V gene's germline CDR1 is SGHKS and CDR2 YYEKEE (reference sequence). CDR3 length: 17 amino acids. V lost 4 bases, J lost 3 bases, and 13 bases stayed unmatched. The method was immunoSEQ multiplex PCR; TCRdb's version includes in-frame clones alone and lacks a portion of them. The table has 25,000 to 35,000 clones, around 57% seen once. J is TRBJ2-1 and V is TRBV5-5; TRBD1 matches at 7 bases. This TCR was sampled from a human donor with chronic lymphocytic leukemia. The sequencing here drew on PBMCs, taken before ibrutinib treatment. The CDR3 sequence is CASSPAIRGQIYNEQFF. Written as DNA, the CDR3 is TGTGCCAGCAGCCCTGCTATTAGGGGACAGATCTACAATGAGCAGTTCTTC. Variable domain in full (rest from reference TRBV5-5 and TRBJ2-1): DAGVTQSPTHLIKTRGQQVTLRCSPISGHKSVSWYQQVLGQGPQFIFQYYEKEERGRGNFPDRFSARQFPNYSSELNVNALLLGDSALYLCASSPAIRGQIYNEQFFGPGTRLTVL.